The entry below gives a single T cell receptor beta chain sequence along with its context. The sample belongs to a study of blood T cell repertoires in COVID-19. For the study at large: Some COVID-19 samples were acute and others convalescent; all came from the United States, Italy and Spain. Sources were T cells, B-cell-depleted T cells, or PBMCs; the material itself was cDNA or gDNA.

Original analysis: Reference gene primer amplification yielded estimated nucleated cell counts. Using immunoSEQ multiplex PCR, the repertoire was profiled, and TCRdb retains in-frame clones only, with some absent. Clone size and V and J calls were adopted from that table, with D and trimming inferred from the DNA. The top ten hold under 15% of the sample, which has roughly 90,000 clones, approximately 85% seen once. The sequence derives from a human donor in a cohort sampled during active COVID-19. Sequenced material: peripheral blood.

The CDR3 reads CASSLRQGASGELFF. The CDR3 nucleotides read TGTGCCAGCAGCCTCCGACAGGGGGCGAGTGGGGAGCTGTTTTTT. V gene TRBV11-3 combines with J gene TRBJ2-2; 10 nucleotides line up with TRBD1. This CDR3 comprises 15 residues. The trim removed 5 bases at V and 8 bases at J, leaving 8 bases unmatched. Germline V CDR1 and CDR2: SGHNT, YENEEA.